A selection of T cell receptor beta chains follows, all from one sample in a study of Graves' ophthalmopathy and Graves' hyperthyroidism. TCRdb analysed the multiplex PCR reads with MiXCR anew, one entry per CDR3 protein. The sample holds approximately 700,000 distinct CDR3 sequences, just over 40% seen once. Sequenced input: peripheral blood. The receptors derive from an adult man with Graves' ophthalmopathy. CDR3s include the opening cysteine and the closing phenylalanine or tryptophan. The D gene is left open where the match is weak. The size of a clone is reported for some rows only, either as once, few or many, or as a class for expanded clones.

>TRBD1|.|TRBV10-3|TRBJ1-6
CASALEDRGSPLHF
TGTGCCAGCGCCTTGGAGGACAGGGGATCACCCCTCCACTTT
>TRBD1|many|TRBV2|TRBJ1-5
CATMGQGINQPQHF
TGTGCCACCATGGGACAGGGAATTAATCAGCCCCAGCATTTT
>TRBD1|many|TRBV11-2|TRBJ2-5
CASSLWTGQETQYF
TGTGCCAGCAGCCTATGGACAGGACAAGAGACCCAGTACTTC
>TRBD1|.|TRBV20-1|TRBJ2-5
CSARNTRQGAETQYF
TGCAGTGCTAGAAACACCAGACAGGGAGCAGAGACCCAGTACTTC
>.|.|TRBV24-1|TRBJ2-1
CATSGSPFYNEQFF
TGTGCCACCAGCGGGTCCCCCTTTTACAATGAGCAGTTCTTC
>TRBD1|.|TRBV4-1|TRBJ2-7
CASSQDWAGGDEQYF
TGCGCCAGCAGCCAAGATTGGGCAGGGGGCGACGAGCAGTACTTC
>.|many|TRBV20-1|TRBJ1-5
CSARQSNQPQHF
TGCAGTGCCAGACAGTCCAATCAGCCCCAGCATTTT
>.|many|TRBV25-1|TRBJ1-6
CASSEYVGNSPLHF
TGTGCCAGCAGTGAATATGTAGGGAATTCACCCCTCCACTTT
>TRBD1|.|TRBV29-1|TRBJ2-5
CSEGQGVGETQYF
TGCAGCGAGGGACAGGGGGTAGGAGAGACCCAGTACTTC
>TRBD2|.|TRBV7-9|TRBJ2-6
CASSHSGGGYIPGANVLTF
TGTGCCAGCAGCCATAGTGGCGGGGGGTATATCCCGGGGGCCAACGTCCTGACTTTC
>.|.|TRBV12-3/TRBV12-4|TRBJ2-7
CASSPSGAGAPYEQYF
TGTGCCAGCAGTCCCAGTGGGGCGGGGGCCCCCTACGAGCAGTACTTC
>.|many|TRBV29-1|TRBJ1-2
CSVEVLHSGVYGYTF
TGCAGCGTTGAAGTCCTCCATTCCGGGGTCTATGGCTACACCTTC
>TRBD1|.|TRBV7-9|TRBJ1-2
CASYRTGDYIYGYTF
TGTGCCAGCTACAGGACAGGGGACTATATCTATGGCTACACCTTC
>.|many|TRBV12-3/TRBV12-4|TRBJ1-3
CASSFMGHSGNTIYF
TGTGCCAGCAGTTTTATGGGGCACTCTGGAAACACCATATATTTT